These 15 T cell receptor beta chains originate from one sample sequenced in a study of type 1 and type 2 diabetes patients. The PCR template was genomic DNA. Amplification of the beta chain CDR3 used 30 forward and 13 reverse multiplex primers. Each CDR3 protein is one row after TCRdb ran MiXCR on the multiplex PCR reads. The repertoire includes about 250,000 distinct CDR3 sequences, around 47% of them detected once, and roughly an eighth sits in the top ten. What was sequenced was peripheral blood mononuclear cells (PBMCs). These receptors were collected from a man between 18 and 29 years old with type 2 diabetes.

This clonotype has only a few counts. J is TRBJ1-1 and V is TRBV28, with unresolved D. The germline V gene encodes CDR1 MDHEN and CDR2 SYDVKM. CDR3 length: 14 amino acids. The V gene lost 6 bases and the J gene lost 0 bases, with 11 bases spanning the gap. The CDR3 nucleotides read TGTGCCAGCAGCTCGGACGGATTGAACACTGAAGCTTTCTTT. This sequence encodes CASSSDGLNTEAFF.

In its sample, this clonotype was seen a few times. The chain links TRBV19 to TRBJ1-1, with D possibly matching TRBD1 (5 bases). V shed 2 bases and J shed 5 bases, with 21 bases lying between them. Germline CDR1 LNHDA, CDR2 SQIVND (reference sequence). The CDR3 runs 17 residues. The CDR3 coding sequence is TGTGCCAGTAGTATACCCTCGGGGCCGGGGACGTGGACTGAAGCTTTCTTT. The encoded protein is CASSIPSGPGTWTEAFF. Full variable domain (rest looked up from reference TRBV19 and TRBJ1-1): DGGITQSPKYLFRKEGQNVTLSCEQNLNHDAMYWYRQDPGQGLRLIYYSQIVNDFQKGDIAEGYSVSREKKESFPLTVTSAQKNPTAFYLCASSIPSGPGTWTEAFFGQGTRLTVV.

This chain joins TRBV29-1 and TRBJ1-2; 7 bases agree with TRBD1. This CDR3 is built from 15 residues. The germline CDR1 and CDR2 sequences are SQVTM and ANQGSEA. The J segment lost 4 bases and the V segment lost 5 bases, leaving 13 bases of the junction unmatched. CDR3 sequence (DNA): TGCAGCGTTCATGGTCTCGACAGGGTGGGCTATGGCTACACCTTC. This codes for CSVHGLDRVGYGYTF.

V is TRBV10-3 and J is TRBJ1-1, with D uncertain. The CDR3 loop spans 15 amino acids. With 10 bases removed from V and 1 base from J, the gap between germline ends came to 19 bases. Germline V gene data show CDR1 as ENHRY and CDR2 as SYGVKD. As DNA, the CDR3 is TGTGCCAGCAGCTTAGCGGTAGGTAAGAACACTGAAGCTTTCTTT. Translated: CASSLAVGKNTEAFF.

This sequence joins TRBV7-3 and TRBJ1-4; D gene ambiguous. The CDR3 is 14 residues long. V lost 5 bases and J 5 bases, leaving 12 bases between the germline ends. The germline gives CDR1 SGHTA, CDR2 FQGTGA. CDR3 sequence reads: CASSPRTVNEKLFF. DNA of the CDR3: TGTGCCAGCAGCCCTAGGACGGTCAATGAAAAACTGTTTTTT.

This clonotype turned up a few times. The chain employs TRBV20-1 and TRBJ1-2, with unresolved D. The germline CDR1 and CDR2 sequences are DFQATT and SNEGSKA (reference sequence). V was clipped by 0 bases and J by 2 bases, with 10 bases between them. This CDR3 contains 14 residues. CDR3 sequence (DNA): TGCAGTGCTAGAGATTCGCTACGGAACTATGGCTACACCTTC. This codes for CSARDSLRNYGYTF.

This rearrangement joins TRBV12-3 or TRBV12-4 to TRBJ2-7; D remains ambiguous. The CDR3 has 15 residues. V was shortened by 5 bases and J by 3 bases, with 17 bases between the two germline ends. CDR3 protein: CASSGIRPSSYEQYF. The CDR3 DNA follows: TGTGCCAGCAGTGGGATCCGGCCCTCGAGCTACGAGCAGTACTTC.

V is TRBV6-5 and J is TRBJ2-3, with D possibly matching TRBD1 (7 bases). V dropped 6 bases and J dropped 4 bases, with 14 bases sitting between them. The CDR3 is 14 residues long. Germline-derived CDR1 and CDR2 are MNHEY and SVGAGI. The CDR3 protein is CASSVGGGPDTQYF. The CDR3 coding sequence is TGTGCCAGCAGCGTCGGAGGGGGCCCAGATACGCAGTATTTT.

CDR3 protein: CASQGTGELFF. In nucleotides, the CDR3 is TGTGCCAGTCAGGGCACCGGGGAGCTGTTTTTT. The rearrangement uses TRBV6-4 and TRBJ2-2; possible D gene TRBD1, 5 bases. V was pared by 9 bases and J by 4 bases, with 6 bases between. The germline gives CDR1 MRHNA, CDR2 SNTAGT. This CDR3 has 11 residues.

The CDR3 nucleotides read TGTGCCTTCGGACAGGGGGCCGGTGAAGCTTTCTTT. It specifies CAFGQGAGEAFF. The chain joins TRBV30 to TRBJ1-1, with 11 bases aligning to TRBD1. The CDR3 sequence is 12 residues long. CDR1 is GTSNPN and CDR2 is SVGIG in the germline V gene (reference sequence). V lost 7 bases and J lost 7; bases outside the gene matches: 5.

V gene TRBV19 combines with J gene TRBJ2-7; 9 bases line up with TRBD1. This CDR3 contains 16 residues. J lost 4 bases, V lost 4 bases, and 11 bases had no gene match. Germline lookup yields CDR1 LNHDA and CDR2 SQIVND (reference sequence). The CDR3 DNA reads as TGTGCCAGTAGTAACAAGCTTCCGGGACAGGGTTACGAGCAGTACTTC. Its translation: CASSNKLPGQGYEQYF.

CDR3 in amino acids: CASRTINQPQHF. The DNA of the CDR3 is TGTGCCAGCAGAACAATTAATCAGCCCCAGCATTTT. The V gene is TRBV28, the J gene TRBJ1-5; D is undetermined. Germline values: CDR1 MDHEN, CDR2 SYDVKM. Between the trimmed V and J ends, which lost 6 bases and 4 bases, there was a span of 7 bases. The CDR3 covers 12 residues.

The rearrangement links TRBV20-1 to TRBJ1-1, with 8 bases lining up with TRBD1. Trimming at V came to 8 bases and at J to 4 bases, leaving 9 bases not matched to a gene. The CDR3 has 13 amino acids. Per the germline V gene, CDR1 is DFQATT and CDR2 is SNEGSKA (reference sequence). The CDR3 DNA reads as TGCAGTCCACGGACAGGGAAGGCCACTGAAGCTTTCTTT. Amino acid sequence: CSPRTGKATEAFF.

Comment on this clonotype: An end of the junction does not agree with germline; a read error may underlie this. The chain is built from TRBV6-5 and TRBJ1-1, with unresolved D. CDR3 length equals 14 residues. The V gene's germline CDR1 is MNHEY and CDR2 SVGAGI. Here the CDR3 reads CAISESLMNTEAFF. For the CDR3, the DNA is TGTGCCATCAGTGAGTCATTGATGAACACTGAAGCTTTCTTT.

The V gene is TRBV6-6, the J gene TRBJ1-6; D remains unclear. The germline V gene has CDR1 MNHNY and CDR2 SVGAGI (reference sequence). The V end was cut by 7 bases, the J end by 13 bases, with 14 bases between. This CDR3 is built from 12 residues. The CDR3 nucleotides are TGTGCCAGCAAGCAGACCGACTTCCCCCTCCACTTT. This translates into CASKQTDFPLHF.